This T cell receptor (beta chain) was found in a study of blood T cell repertoires in COVID-19 (dated by TCRdb to about 2020). For the wider study: Samples covering the acute and convalescent phases of COVID-19 were provided by collaborators in the United States, Italy and Spain. The prospective study material was composed of cDNA or gDNA derived from T cells, B-cell-depleted T cells, or PBMCs. Deeply sampled blood TCRbeta repertoires from subjects exposed to, actively infected with, or recovered from COVID-19 were included in the dataset. The repertoires were released in a freely available public database intended as a resource for research on the immune response to SARS-CoV-2. Samples were obtained from the ongoing ImmuneRACE study (first 160 participants) and from over 1,000 subjects provided by 6 global collaborators. Nearly every sample came with metadata listing a de-identified subject ID, COVID-19 status, age in years and sex. Where available, HLA class I and class II types were taken from metadata supplied by the sample provider and were not determined by assay-based typing.

TCRbeta CDR3 regions were amplified from genomic DNA using the immunoSEQ Assay, a bias-controlled multiplex PCR. The study's own analysis went as follows. Nucleated cell counts per sample were estimated from amplification of reference gene primers within the assay. Sequence reads were collapsed and filtered to measure the absolute abundance of every unique TCRbeta CDR3 rearrangement. For each sample, productive Simpson clonality was calculated as the square root of Simpson's diversity index across productive rearrangements. TCRdb took over this immuneACCESS table, retaining in-frame rearrangements with V and J assigned. Such tables are incomplete; in checked studies, under half of the missing clones stem from an unresolved V gene, and the remainder is unexplained. From that table come the V and J calls and clone size; the DNA was used to work out D and trimming. Recorded for this sample are about 120,000 clones; 90% of them occurred a single time. The ten largest clones add up to approximately 1.9% of the sample.

Collaborating institutions collected whole blood in K2EDTA tubes following their own protocols. For TCRbeta analysis, collaborator samples were shipped as frozen whole blood, as isolated PBMCs, or as DNA extracted from either sample type. A remark on this clone: What antigen it recognizes has not been identified. Per-nucleotide qualities are absent, and no much larger clonotype sits a single base away.

Broad study findings and their caveats: The quantity of clinical and demographic metadata differed by source and by participant and was supplied without curation.

Trimmed from V: 1 base; trimmed from J: 4 bases; junction bases lacking a gene match: 7. CDR3 length: 16 amino acids, cysteine to phenylalanine. The kept DNA is CDR3 alone, 48 bases in frame from the first base. CDR1 is given as SGHVS and CDR2 as FNYEAQ, both from the germline V gene. Here the chain combines TRBV7-6 and TRBJ2-3, with 8 central nucleotides matching TRBD2. The sequencing sample was made of peripheral blood. The source of this sequence is a human donor with active COVID-19. The donor label of this sample is uncertain. The sequenced DNA is TGTGCCAGCAGCTTAGGGGTCGGGGGGGCATCAGATACGCAGTATTTT. Protein translation: CASSLGVGGASDTQYF.